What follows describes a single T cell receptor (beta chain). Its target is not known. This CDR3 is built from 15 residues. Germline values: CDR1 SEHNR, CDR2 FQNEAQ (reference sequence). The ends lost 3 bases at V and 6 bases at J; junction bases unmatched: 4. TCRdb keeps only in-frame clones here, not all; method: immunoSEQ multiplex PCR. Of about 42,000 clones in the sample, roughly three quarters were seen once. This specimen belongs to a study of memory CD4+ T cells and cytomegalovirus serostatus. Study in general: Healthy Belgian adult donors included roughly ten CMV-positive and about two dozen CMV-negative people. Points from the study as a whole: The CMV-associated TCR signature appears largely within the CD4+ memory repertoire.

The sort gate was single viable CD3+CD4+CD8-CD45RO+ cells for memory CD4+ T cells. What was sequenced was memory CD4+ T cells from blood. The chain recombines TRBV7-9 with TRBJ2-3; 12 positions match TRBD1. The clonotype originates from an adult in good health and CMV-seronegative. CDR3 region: CASSLGTGGIDTQYF. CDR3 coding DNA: TGTGCCAGCAGCTTGGGGACAGGGGGCATTGATACGCAGTATTTT.